This T cell receptor (beta chain) comes out of a study of T cell changes during pregnancy in multiple sclerosis. The table came from immunoSEQ multiplex PCR; TCRdb's copy has only in-frame clones and leaves some out. The table lists around 80,000 clones, around 94% of them singletons. V was clipped by 3 bases and J by 8 bases; unmatched bases: 9. The germline V gene encodes CDR1 SEHNR and CDR2 FQNEAQ (reference sequence). The CDR3 is 15 amino acids. The rearrangement joins TRBV7-9 to TRBJ2-1; 8 nucleotides match TRBD2. This TCR came from a female donor with multiple sclerosis, enrolled in a pregnancy study. Sample: peripheral blood, taken before pregnancy. CDR3 sequence: CASSFQRESSYEQFF. The CDR3 bases are TGTGCCAGCAGCTTTCAGCGGGAGAGTAGTTATGAGCAGTTCTTC.